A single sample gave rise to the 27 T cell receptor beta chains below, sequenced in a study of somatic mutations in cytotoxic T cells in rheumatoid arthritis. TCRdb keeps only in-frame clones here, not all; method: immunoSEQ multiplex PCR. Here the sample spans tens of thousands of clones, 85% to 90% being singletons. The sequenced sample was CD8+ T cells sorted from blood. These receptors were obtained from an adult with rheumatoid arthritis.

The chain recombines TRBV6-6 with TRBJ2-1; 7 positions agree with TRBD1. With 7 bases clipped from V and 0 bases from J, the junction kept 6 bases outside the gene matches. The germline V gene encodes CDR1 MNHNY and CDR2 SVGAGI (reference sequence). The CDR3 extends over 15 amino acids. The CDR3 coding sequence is TGTGCCAGCATCTTCGGGACAGACTCCTACAATGAGCAGTTCTTC. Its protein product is CASIFGTDSYNEQFF.

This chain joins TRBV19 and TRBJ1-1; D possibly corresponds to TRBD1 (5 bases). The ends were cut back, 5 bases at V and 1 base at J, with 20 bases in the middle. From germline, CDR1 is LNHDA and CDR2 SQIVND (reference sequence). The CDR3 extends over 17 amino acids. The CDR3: CASSGVRGVWGNTEAFF. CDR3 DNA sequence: TGTGCCAGTAGTGGAGTAAGAGGGGTCTGGGGGAACACTGAAGCTTTCTTT.

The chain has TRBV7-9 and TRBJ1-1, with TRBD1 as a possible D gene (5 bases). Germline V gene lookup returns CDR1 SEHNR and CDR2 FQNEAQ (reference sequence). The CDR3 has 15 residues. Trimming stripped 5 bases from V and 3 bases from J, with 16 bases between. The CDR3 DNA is TGTGCCAGCAGCCCCCCCCTCAGGGCCTACACTGAAGCTTTCTTT. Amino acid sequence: CASSPPLRAYTEAFF.

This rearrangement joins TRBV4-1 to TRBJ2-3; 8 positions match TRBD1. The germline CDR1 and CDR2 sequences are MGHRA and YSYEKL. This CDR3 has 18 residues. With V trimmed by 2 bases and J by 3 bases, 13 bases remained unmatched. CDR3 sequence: CASSQYISRTGTTDTQYF. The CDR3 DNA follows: TGCGCCAGCAGCCAATACATATCGCGGACAGGGACAACAGATACGCAGTATTTT.

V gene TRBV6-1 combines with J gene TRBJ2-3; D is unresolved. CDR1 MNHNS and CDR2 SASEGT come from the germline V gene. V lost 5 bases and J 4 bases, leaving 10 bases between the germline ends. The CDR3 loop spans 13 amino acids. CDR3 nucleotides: TGTGCCAGCAGTTCGCATTTGGCAGATACGCAGTATTTT. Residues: CASSSHLADTQYF.

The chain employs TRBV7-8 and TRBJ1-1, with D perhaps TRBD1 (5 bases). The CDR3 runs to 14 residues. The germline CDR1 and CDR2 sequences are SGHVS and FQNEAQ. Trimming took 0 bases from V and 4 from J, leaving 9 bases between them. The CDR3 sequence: CASSLAGRGTEAFF. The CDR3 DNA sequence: TGTGCCAGCAGCTTAGCGGGGAGGGGCACTGAAGCTTTCTTT.

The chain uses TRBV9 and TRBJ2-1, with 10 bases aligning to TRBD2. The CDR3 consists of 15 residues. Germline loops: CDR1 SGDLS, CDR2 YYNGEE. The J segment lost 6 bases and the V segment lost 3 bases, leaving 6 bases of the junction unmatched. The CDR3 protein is CASSGSGRPLNEQFF. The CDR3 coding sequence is TGTGCCAGCAGCGGTAGCGGGAGGCCCCTCAATGAGCAGTTCTTC.

The CDR3 reads CASSDSGGSPLHF. Written as DNA, the CDR3 is TGTGCCAGCAGCGATTCAGGGGGCTCACCCCTCCACTTT. The chain couples TRBV7-2 to TRBJ1-6, with 8 bases fitting TRBD1. Trimming cost V 5 bases and J 10 bases; bases outside gene matches: 4. This CDR3 contains 13 residues. In germline, CDR1 is SGHTA, CDR2 FQGNSA.

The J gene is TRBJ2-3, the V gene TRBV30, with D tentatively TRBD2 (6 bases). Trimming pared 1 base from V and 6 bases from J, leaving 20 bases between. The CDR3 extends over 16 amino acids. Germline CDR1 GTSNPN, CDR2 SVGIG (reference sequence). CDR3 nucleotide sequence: TGTGCCTGGAGTGGGCCAACTGGCGGGGTCTCGGATACGCAGTATTTT. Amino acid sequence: CAWSGPTGGVSDTQYF.

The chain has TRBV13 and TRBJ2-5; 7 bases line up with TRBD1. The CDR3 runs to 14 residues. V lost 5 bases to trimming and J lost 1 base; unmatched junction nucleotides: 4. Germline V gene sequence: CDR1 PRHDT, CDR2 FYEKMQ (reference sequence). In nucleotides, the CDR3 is TGTGCCAGCAGCCAAAGACAGGGCCAAGAGACCCAGTACTTC. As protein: CASSQRQGQETQYF.

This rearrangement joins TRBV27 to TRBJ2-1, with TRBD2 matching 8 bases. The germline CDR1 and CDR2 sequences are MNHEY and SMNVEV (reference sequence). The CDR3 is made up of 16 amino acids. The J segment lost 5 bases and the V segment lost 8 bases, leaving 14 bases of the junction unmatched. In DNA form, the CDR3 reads TGTGCCAGCGGGACTAGAAGTGCGTTCCAGGACAATGAGCAGTTCTTC. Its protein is CASGTRSAFQDNEQFF.

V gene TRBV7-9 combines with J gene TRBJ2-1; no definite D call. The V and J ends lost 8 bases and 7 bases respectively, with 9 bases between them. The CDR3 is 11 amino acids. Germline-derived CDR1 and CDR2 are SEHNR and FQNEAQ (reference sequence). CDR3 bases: TGTGCCAGCGGGAATCAGAATGAGCAGTTCTTC. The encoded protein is CASGNQNEQFF.

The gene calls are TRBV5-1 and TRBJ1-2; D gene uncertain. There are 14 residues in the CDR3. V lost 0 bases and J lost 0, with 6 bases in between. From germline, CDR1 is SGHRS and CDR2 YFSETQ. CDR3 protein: CASSLGQANYGYTF. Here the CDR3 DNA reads TGCGCCAGCAGCTTGGGCCAGGCTAACTATGGCTACACCTTC.

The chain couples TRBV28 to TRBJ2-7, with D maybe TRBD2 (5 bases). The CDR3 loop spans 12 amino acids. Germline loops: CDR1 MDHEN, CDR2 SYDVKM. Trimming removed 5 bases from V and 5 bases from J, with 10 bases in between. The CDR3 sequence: CASSRTGNEQYF. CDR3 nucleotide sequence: TGTGCCAGCAGTCGCACGGGGAACGAGCAGTACTTC.

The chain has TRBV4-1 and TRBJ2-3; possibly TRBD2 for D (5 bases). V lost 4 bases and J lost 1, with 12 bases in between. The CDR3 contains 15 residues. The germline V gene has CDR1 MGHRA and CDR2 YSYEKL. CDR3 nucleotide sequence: TGCGCCAGCAGCCCGCATATGAGGGGCACAGATACGCAGTATTTT. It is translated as CASSPHMRGTDTQYF.

This chain's CDR3 is CASSLDMRVLSYEQYF. The CDR3 region has the DNA TGTGCCAGCAGCTTAGATATGAGGGTGTTATCCTACGAGCAGTACTTC. This rearrangement joins TRBV11-2 to TRBJ2-7; possible D gene TRBD2, 5 bases. CDR1 SGHAT and CDR2 FQNNGV come from the germline V gene. This CDR3 is built from 16 residues. Trimming cost V 0 bases and J 1 base, with 13 bases left between them.

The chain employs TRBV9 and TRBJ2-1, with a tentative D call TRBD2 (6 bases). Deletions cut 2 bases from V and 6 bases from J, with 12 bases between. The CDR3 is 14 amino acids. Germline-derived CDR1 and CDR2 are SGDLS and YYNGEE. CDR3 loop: CASSVDGGGNEQFF. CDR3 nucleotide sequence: TGTGCCAGCAGCGTGGACGGGGGAGGCAATGAGCAGTTCTTC.

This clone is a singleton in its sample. The CDR3 loop is CASSLAEVFNEQFF. In DNA, the CDR3 is TGTGCCAGCAGCTTAGCGGAAGTCTTCAATGAGCAGTTCTTC. The J gene is TRBJ2-1, the V gene TRBV7-2, with D hard to call. The CDR3 spans 14 residues. Trimming took 0 bases from V and 6 from J, leaving 9 bases between them. From germline, CDR1 is SGHTA and CDR2 FQGNSA.

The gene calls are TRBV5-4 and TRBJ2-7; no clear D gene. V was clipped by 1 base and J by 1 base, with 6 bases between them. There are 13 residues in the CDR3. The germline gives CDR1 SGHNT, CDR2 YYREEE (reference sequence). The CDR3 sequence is CASSLYPSYEQYF. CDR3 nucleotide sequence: TGTGCCAGCAGCTTGTATCCTTCCTACGAGCAGTACTTC.

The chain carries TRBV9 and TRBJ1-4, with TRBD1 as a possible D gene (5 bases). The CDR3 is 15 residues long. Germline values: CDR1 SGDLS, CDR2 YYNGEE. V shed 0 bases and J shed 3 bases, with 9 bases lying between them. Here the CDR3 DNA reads TGTGCCAGCAGCGTAGGATCGGGGGCTAATGAAAAACTGTTTTTT. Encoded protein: CASSVGSGANEKLFF.

The CDR3 DNA reads as TGTGCCAGCAGCTCCTCCTCTATGGACAGTAGGACCTTC. It yields the protein CASSSSSMDSRTF. The V and J genes are TRBV7-9 and TRBJ1-2, with D possibly being TRBD1 (6 bases). V lost 4 bases and J 14 bases, leaving 20 bases between the germline ends. The CDR3 runs 13 residues. From germline, CDR1 is SEHNR and CDR2 FQNEAQ (reference sequence).

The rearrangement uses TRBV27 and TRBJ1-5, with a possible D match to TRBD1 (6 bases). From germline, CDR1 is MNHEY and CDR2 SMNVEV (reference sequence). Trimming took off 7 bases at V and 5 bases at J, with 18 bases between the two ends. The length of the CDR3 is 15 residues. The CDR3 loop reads CASTSPHGGHQPQHF. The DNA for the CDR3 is TGTGCCAGCACATCCCCACACGGGGGGCATCAGCCCCAGCATTTT.

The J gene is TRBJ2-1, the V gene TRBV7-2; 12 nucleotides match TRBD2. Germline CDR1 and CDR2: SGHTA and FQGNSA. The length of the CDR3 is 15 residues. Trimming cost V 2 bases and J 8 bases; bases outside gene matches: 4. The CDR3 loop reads CASSLLAGGQDEQFF. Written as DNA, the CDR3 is TGTGCCAGCAGCTTACTAGCGGGGGGGCAAGATGAGCAGTTCTTC.

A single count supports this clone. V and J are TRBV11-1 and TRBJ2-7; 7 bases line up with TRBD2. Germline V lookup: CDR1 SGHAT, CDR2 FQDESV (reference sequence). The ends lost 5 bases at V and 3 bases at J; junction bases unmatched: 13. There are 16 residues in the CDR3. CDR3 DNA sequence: TGTGCCAGCAGCCCTCCGGGCCTAGCGGACATCTACGAGCAGTACTTC. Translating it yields CASSPPGLADIYEQYF.

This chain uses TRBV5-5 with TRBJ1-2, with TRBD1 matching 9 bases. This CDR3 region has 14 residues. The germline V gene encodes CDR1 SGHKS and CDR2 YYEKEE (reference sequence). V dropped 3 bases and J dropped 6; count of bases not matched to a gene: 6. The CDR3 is CASSWGQGGNGYTF. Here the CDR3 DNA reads TGTGCCAGCAGCTGGGGACAGGGAGGAAATGGCTACACCTTC.

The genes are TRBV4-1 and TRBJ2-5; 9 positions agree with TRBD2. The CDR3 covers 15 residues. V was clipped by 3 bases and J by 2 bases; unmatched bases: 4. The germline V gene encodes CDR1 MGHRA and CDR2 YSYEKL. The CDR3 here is CASSHGLAGQETQYF. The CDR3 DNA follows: TGCGCCAGCAGCCACGGTCTAGCGGGGCAAGAGACCCAGTACTTC.

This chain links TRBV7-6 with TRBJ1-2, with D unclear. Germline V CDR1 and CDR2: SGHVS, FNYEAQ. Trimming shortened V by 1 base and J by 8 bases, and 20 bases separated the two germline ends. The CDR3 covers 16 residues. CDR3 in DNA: TGTGCCAGCAGCTTAGTTCCGAGACCTACGGACGGCGGCTACACCTTC. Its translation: CASSLVPRPTDGGYTF.